Listed here are 27 T cell receptor beta chains from one sample, sequenced in a study of T-cell memory formation after mild COVID-19. TCRdb independently ran MiXCR on the 5' RACE reads; one entry per CDR3 protein. This sample yields 350,000 to 450,000 distinct CDR3 sequences, of which roughly an eighth are seen a single time; around 22% belongs to the top ten. Sample: PBMCs or a T cell subset sorted from them (not recorded which). The receptor source for this set is a man younger than 30 who had mild COVID-19 (a few samples of this study predate the infection). Cell type and time point are not known.

The CDR3 sequence is CASSPAPGGHTEAFF. The CDR3 DNA sequence: TGCGCCAGCAGCCCCGCGCCAGGGGGCCACACTGAAGCTTTCTTT. The chain joins TRBV4-3 to TRBJ1-1; 8 bases align to TRBD1. Germline CDR1 LGHNA, CDR2 YSLEER. The CDR3 is 15 residues long. V was pared by 4 bases and J by 3 bases, with 7 bases of the junction left unmatched.

This clonotype was detected a few times. V gene TRBV4-1 combines with J gene TRBJ2-7; tentative D call: TRBD1 (5 bases). The V gene lost 0 bases and the J gene lost 0 bases, with 9 bases spanning the gap. Germline V gives CDR1 MGHRA, CDR2 YSYEKL. The length of the CDR3 is 15 residues. CDR3 DNA: TGCGCCAGCAGCCAAGAAGGGGCCTACTCCTACGAGCAGTACTTC. Residues: CASSQEGAYSYEQYF.

The sample holds a few counts of this clonotype. The rearrangement joins TRBV7-6 to TRBJ2-2; 10 bases are shared with TRBD2. The CDR3 consists of 19 residues. Germline-derived CDR1 and CDR2 are SGHVS and FNYEAQ. V lost 4 bases, J lost 2 bases, and 13 bases stayed unmatched. CDR3 sequence reads: CASSYPASGGPINTGELFF. CDR3 nucleotides: TGTGCCAGCAGCTACCCCGCTAGCGGGGGACCCATAAACACCGGGGAGCTGTTTTTT.

This clonotype was seen just once. This rearrangement joins TRBV6-2 or TRBV6-3 to TRBJ1-2; 7 nucleotides match TRBD1. The ends lost 6 bases at V and 5 bases at J; junction bases unmatched: 18. The CDR3 length is 17 residues. Germline V gives CDR1 MNHEY, CDR2 SVGEGT. The CDR3 reads CASSTPPGDRPRYGYTF. CDR3 bases: TGTGCCAGCAGCACCCCCCCCGGGGACAGACCTCGGTATGGCTACACCTTC.

The chain carries TRBV5-6 and TRBJ2-3; D not resolved. The V gene lost 3 bases and the J gene lost 4 bases, with 9 bases spanning the gap. Germline V gene data show CDR1 as SGHDT and CDR2 as YYEEEE. This CDR3 is built from 13 residues. CDR3 sequence reads: CASSWRLSDTQYF. DNA for the CDR3: TGTGCCAGCAGCTGGCGCCTTTCAGATACGCAGTATTTT.

This chain joins TRBV7-2 and TRBJ2-7; 10 positions match TRBD2. The CDR3 sequence is 15 residues long. Germline-derived CDR1 and CDR2 are SGHTA and FQGNSA. The trim removed 5 bases at V and 0 bases at J, leaving 4 bases unmatched. CDR3 sequence (DNA): TGTGCCAGCAGCCGAAGCGGGGGGGACTCCTACGAGCAGTACTTC. Translated, it gives CASSRSGGDSYEQYF.

A few counts support this clonotype. The rearrangement uses TRBV7-3 and TRBJ2-7; 7 positions match TRBD2. The CDR3 has 15 residues. The J segment lost 2 bases and the V segment lost 1 base, leaving 5 bases of the junction unmatched. CDR1 and CDR2 from the germline V gene are SGHTA and FQGTGA. The CDR3 is CASSLNGGTPYEQYF. CDR3 bases: TGTGCCAGCAGCTTAAACGGGGGGACCCCCTACGAGCAGTACTTC.

This clonotype appeared a few times. The CDR3 region is CASSQDPGDYYNEQFF. The CDR3 region has the DNA TGTGCCAGCAGCCAAGATCCTGGGGACTACTACAATGAGCAGTTCTTC. The chain carries TRBV4-2 and TRBJ2-1, with 7 bases lining up with TRBD2. The CDR3 contains 16 residues. Germline trimming cut 0 bases from V and 3 bases from J; bases unmatched to any gene: 5. Germline V gene data show CDR1 as LGHNA and CDR2 as YNFKEQ.

This clonotype was observed a handful of times. CDR3 nucleotide sequence: TGCAGTGCTAGAGCCAATCTCCGGACAGGGTCTGGAAACACCATATATTTT. Translated: CSARANLRTGSGNTIYF. The J gene is TRBJ1-3, the V gene TRBV20-1; 8 bases map to TRBD1. Trimming cost V 1 base and J 1 base; bases outside gene matches: 9. This CDR3 comprises 17 residues. Per germline, CDR1 DFQATT and CDR2 SNEGSKA (reference sequence).

This clonotype was seen more than once but under ten times. The chain couples TRBV6-2 or TRBV6-3 to TRBJ2-7, with 8 bases matching TRBD1. Germline lookup yields CDR1 MNHEY and CDR2 SVGEGT. Losses at the gene ends were 6 bases for V and 7 bases for J; bases not matched to a gene: 5. The CDR3 is made up of 12 amino acids. This CDR3 is CASRPQGAEQYV. In nucleotides, the CDR3 is TGTGCCAGCAGACCGCAGGGGGCAGAGCAGTACGTC.

This clonotype was seen repeatedly, ten times or more. The chain joins TRBV5-1 to TRBJ2-3; D gene uncertain. CDR3 length equals 11 residues. Germline V lookup: CDR1 SGHRS, CDR2 YFSETQ. Deletions cut 7 bases from V and 6 bases from J, with 9 bases between. In DNA form, the CDR3 reads TGCGCCAGCCGCGAGTTTGATACGCAGTATTTT. This gives the protein CASREFDTQYF.

This chain's CDR3 is CASRPQGSYTEAFF. The CDR3 DNA sequence: TGTGCCAGCAGGCCACAGGGGTCGTACACTGAAGCTTTCTTT. This chain uses TRBV6-2 or TRBV6-3 with TRBJ1-1; 7 positions match TRBD1. The V gene end was trimmed by 6 bases and the J gene end by 3 bases; junction bases not matched to a gene: 7. This CDR3 contains 14 residues. From germline, CDR1 is MNHEY and CDR2 SVGEGT.

This clonotype was seen only a few times. The V gene is TRBV20-1, the J gene TRBJ2-2; TRBD2 aligns across 10 bases. With V trimmed by 3 bases and J by 6 bases, 7 bases remained unmatched. The CDR3 runs to 15 residues. The germline gives CDR1 DFQATT, CDR2 SNEGSKA (reference sequence). CDR3 nucleotide sequence: TGCAGTGCTAGTATGTCTAGCGGGGGCTCCGGGGAGCTGTTTTTT. This encodes CSASMSSGGSGELFF.

This clonotype turned up a few times. The V and J genes are TRBV18 and TRBJ2-5; D is uncertain. Trimming left V 2 bases short and J 5 bases short, with 18 bases between. Germline assignment: CDR1 KGHSH and CDR2 LQKENI. The CDR3 has 16 residues. The CDR3 sequence is CASSPFPRQDRETQYF. DNA of the CDR3: TGTGCCAGCTCACCATTTCCCCGCCAGGACCGCGAGACCCAGTACTTC.

The sample holds a few counts of this clonotype. The CDR3 spells CASGQGAGGREETQYF. The CDR3 DNA follows: TGCGCCAGCGGACAGGGGGCAGGGGGACGAGAAGAGACCCAGTACTTC. This rearrangement joins TRBV4-3 to TRBJ2-5; 11 positions match TRBD1. CDR3 length: 16 residues. The junction had 11 bases not matched to a gene; V was cut back by 8 bases and J by 3 bases. Germline V gene sequence: CDR1 LGHNA, CDR2 YSLEER.

The chain recombines TRBV3-2 with TRBJ1-6. TRBV3-2 is assigned pseudogene status. This CDR3 has 13 residues. The CDR3 reads CASSQVGNSPLHF. CDR3 coding DNA: TGTGCCAGCAGCCAAGTGGGGAATTCACCCCTCCACTTT.

This clonotype appeared many times. The V gene is TRBV7-9, the J gene TRBJ1-3; D gene uncertain. CDR1 and CDR2 (germline): SEHNR, FQNEAQ (reference sequence). This CDR3 is 11 amino acids long. Trimming pared 7 bases from V and 4 bases from J, leaving 5 bases between. CDR3: CASTLGNTIYF. CDR3 DNA: TGTGCCAGCACCCTCGGAAACACCATATATTTT.

A few counts support this clonotype. The V and J genes are TRBV6-5 and TRBJ2-3, with D perhaps TRBD1 (5 bases). Germline CDR1 and CDR2: MNHEY and SVGAGI. The CDR3 runs 14 residues. Trimming stripped 2 bases from V and 3 bases from J, with 9 bases between. Here the CDR3 reads CASSYQGMTDTQYF. Here the CDR3 DNA reads TGTGCCAGCAGTTACCAGGGTATGACAGATACGCAGTATTTT.

Concerning this clonotype itself: A much larger clone differs by one base, so this may be a read error. The J gene is TRBJ2-7, the V gene TRBV20-1; D gene ambiguous. From germline, CDR1 is DFQATT and CDR2 SNEGSKA (reference sequence). The CDR3 consists of 11 residues. V gave up 1 base and J gave up 3 bases, with 4 bases separating them. The CDR3 region is CSARVSYEQYF. The CDR3 nucleotides read TGCAGTGCTAGAGTAAGCTACGAGCAGTACTTC.

CDR3 loop: CASSRDRGYDEQFF. The CDR3 coding sequence is TGTGCCAGCAGCCGAGACAGGGGATACGATGAGCAGTTCTTC. The rearrangement links TRBV5-8 to TRBJ2-1; 8 positions match TRBD1. The J segment lost 8 bases and the V segment lost 4 bases, leaving 8 bases of the junction unmatched. The CDR3 spans 14 residues. The germline V gene has CDR1 SGHTS and CDR2 YDEGEE.

This clonotype showed up just a few times. This chain joins TRBV20-1 and TRBJ2-3; D ambiguous. Trimming took 3 bases from V and 0 from J, leaving 10 bases between them. Germline-derived CDR1 and CDR2 are DFQATT and SNEGSKA (reference sequence). The CDR3 runs 14 residues. CDR3 in amino acids: CSASKSPSTDTQYF. For the CDR3, the DNA is TGCAGTGCTAGTAAGAGCCCTAGCACAGATACGCAGTATTTT.

This clonotype showed up just a few times. V is TRBV12-3 or TRBV12-4 and J is TRBJ2-5; possibly TRBD2 for D (5 bases). The CDR3 loop spans 14 amino acids. V gave up 10 bases and J gave up 4 bases, with 19 bases separating them. The CDR3 DNA reads as TGTGCCACCTCCTCCGGGATAGTGACAGAGACCCAGTACTTC. It is translated as CATSSGIVTETQYF.

The rearrangement links TRBV4-2 to TRBJ2-7; D is unclear. The V gene's germline CDR1 is LGHNA and CDR2 YNFKEQ. The CDR3 is 13 residues long. Between the trimmed V and J ends, which lost 1 base and 5 bases, there was a span of 9 bases. The chain's CDR3 is CASSQGQVNEQYF. CDR3 bases: TGTGCCAGCAGCCAAGGGCAGGTAAACGAGCAGTACTTC.

The chain combines TRBV5-1 with TRBJ2-3, with D perhaps matching TRBD1 (6 bases). This CDR3 has 16 residues. Trimming took 5 bases from V and 1 from J, leaving 17 bases between them. CDR1 is SGHRS and CDR2 is YFSETQ in the germline V gene. CDR3 sequence: CASRAETGRGTDTQYF. CDR3 sequence (DNA): TGCGCCAGCAGAGCCGAGACAGGTCGTGGCACAGATACGCAGTATTTT.

V and J are TRBV6-5 and TRBJ2-3, with TRBD2 as a possible D gene (7 bases). CDR3 size: 13 residues. Per germline, CDR1 MNHEY and CDR2 SVGAGI. V was shortened by 6 bases and J by 6 bases, with 13 bases between the two germline ends. The CDR3 DNA reads TGTGCCAGCAGCCCGGGGGGCCAGGATACGCAGTATTTT. As protein: CASSPGGQDTQYF.

The rearrangement joins TRBV11-3 to TRBJ2-5; 9 bases agree with TRBD2. This CDR3 is 15 amino acids long. Per germline, CDR1 SGHNT and CDR2 YENEEA. Unmatched junction bases numbered 6, after V lost 5 bases and J lost 2 bases. The CDR3 region has the DNA TGTGCCAGCAGCCTGACTAGCGGATCTCAAGAGACCCAGTACTTC. Amino acids: CASSLTSGSQETQYF.

This chain joins TRBV12-3 or TRBV12-4 and TRBJ2-3, with D possibly matching TRBD1 (6 bases). The CDR3 is 15 amino acids. Between the trimmed V and J ends, which lost 5 bases and 6 bases, there was a span of 18 bases. The CDR3 is CASSPLTGPADTQYF. Here the CDR3 DNA reads TGTGCCAGCAGTCCGCTCACAGGGCCCGCGGATACGCAGTATTTT.